Reported below is one T cell receptor beta chain. Its antigen is currently unknown. V lost 0 bases and J lost 2, with 15 bases in between. The V gene's germline CDR1 is SGHTS and CDR2 YDEGEE. This CDR3 comprises 16 residues. The data originate from a study of T cell responses to AZD1222 COVID-19 vaccine. Repertoires were generated with immunoSEQ multiplex PCR, while TCRdb's copy carries only in-frame clones and drops some. Of about 140,000 clones in the sample, roughly 92% were seen once. Study results and limitations: Two AZD1222 doses significantly raised spike-specific TCR breadth and depth over controls.

The specimen was peripheral blood, collected on day 0 of AZD1222 vaccination. The rearrangement links TRBV5-8 to TRBJ2-7; weak D call: TRBD1 (7 bases). The receptor was isolated from an adult in good health. The CDR3 reads CASSLAGGGVPYEQYF. As DNA, the CDR3 is TGTGCCAGCAGCTTGGCCGGAGGGGGCGTCCCCTACGAGCAGTACTTC.